These 14 T cell receptor beta chains share one sample of origin, sequenced in a study of PD-1 blockade in classical Hodgkin lymphoma. Time point of the sample: cycle 4 day 1 (C4D1), after around six weeks of nivolumab. Each patient experienced a relapse that followed autologous stem cell transplantation, and brentuximab vedotin exposure varied. TCRdb's table, derived via immunoSEQ multiplex PCR, lists solely in-frame clones and lacks some. The repertoire includes around 100,000 clones, about nine tenths of them detected once, and around 3% sits in the top ten. The sequenced sample was peripheral blood mononuclear cells (PBMCs), obtained before the fourth cycle of nivolumab. These receptors all stem from a human donor with classical Hodgkin lymphoma.

This chain links TRBV6-6 with TRBJ2-3, with a weak D call TRBD2 (6 bases). CDR1 and CDR2 from the germline V gene are MNHNY and SVGAGI (reference sequence). The V and J ends lost 4 bases and 1 base respectively, with 9 bases between them. The CDR3 contains 14 residues. The CDR3 here is CASSLKRGTDTQYF. CDR3 nucleotides: TGTGCCAGCAGTTTAAAGCGGGGCACAGATACGCAGTATTTT.

The V and J genes are TRBV5-6 and TRBJ1-1; 7 bases fit TRBD1. Germline trimming cut 0 bases from V and 5 bases from J; bases unmatched to any gene: 4. The length of the CDR3 is 14 residues. CDR1 and CDR2 from the germline V gene are SGHDT and YYEEEE. The CDR3 is CASSLGRGLTEAFF. In nucleotides, the CDR3 is TGTGCCAGCAGCTTGGGTAGGGGGCTAACTGAAGCTTTCTTT.

V and J are TRBV27 and TRBJ1-3, with a weak D call TRBD1 (5 bases). Germline CDR1 MNHEY, CDR2 SMNVEV (reference sequence). This CDR3 is 17 amino acids long. Trimming left V 5 bases short and J 4 bases short, with 21 bases between. The CDR3 loop is CASSPGTSIRAGNTIYF. DNA for the CDR3: TGTGCCAGCAGTCCCGGGACGTCTATCAGAGCCGGAAACACCATATATTTT.

The J gene is TRBJ1-2, the V gene TRBV27; the match to TRBD1 covers 7 bases. With 5 bases clipped from V and 0 bases from J, the junction kept 12 bases outside the gene matches. In germline, CDR1 is MNHEY, CDR2 SMNVEV (reference sequence). There are 17 residues in the CDR3. This chain's CDR3 is CASSPGDSSLSNYGYTF. The DNA for the CDR3 is TGTGCCAGCAGTCCTGGGGACAGTTCCCTTTCTAACTATGGCTACACCTTC.

In the case of this clone: The junction departs from germline at one end; a sequencing error may be responsible. This same CDR3 is encoded by further DNA sequences in the sample. The rearrangement joins TRBV11-3 to TRBJ2-7; D is possibly TRBD1 (6 bases). The germline CDR1 and CDR2 sequences are SGHNT and YENEEA. This CDR3 region has 14 residues. The CDR3 sequence is CASSSLQGSNEQYF. In nucleotides, the CDR3 is TGCGCCAGCAGCTCGCTACAGGGATCTAACGAGCAGTACTTC. Full variable domain (rest looked up from reference TRBV11-3 and TRBJ2-7): EAGVVQSPRYKIIEKKQPVAFWCNPISGHNTLYWYLQNLGQGPELLIRYENEEAVDDSQLPKDRFSAERLKGVDSTLKIQPAELGDSAVYLCASSSLQGSNEQYFGPGTRLTVT.

This chain links TRBV19 with TRBJ2-7, with D unresolved. Trimming removed 3 bases from V and 1 base from J, with 10 bases in between. This CDR3 region has 14 residues. CDR1 and CDR2 (germline): LNHDA, SQIVND (reference sequence). CDR3 in amino acids: CASSMNWGSYEQYF. In DNA, the CDR3 is TGTGCCAGTAGTATGAACTGGGGTTCCTACGAGCAGTACTTC.

This chain joins TRBV5-8 and TRBJ1-5, with unresolved D. The germline CDR1 and CDR2 sequences are SGHTS and YDEGEE. Between the trimmed V and J ends, which lost 6 bases and 4 bases, there was a span of 14 bases. The CDR3 runs to 14 residues. In DNA form, the CDR3 reads TGTGCCAGCACCTATCTACGAGCTAATCAGCCCCAGCATTTT. It translates to CASTYLRANQPQHF.

This clone came up a few times. The rearrangement links TRBV30 to TRBJ1-1; the D gene is possibly TRBD1 (5 bases). CDR3 length: 12 residues. Germline V gene data show CDR1 as GTSNPN and CDR2 as SVGIG (reference sequence). CDR3 in amino acids: CAQARARTEAFF. The CDR3 DNA sequence: TGTGCACAGGCCAGGGCCCGAACTGAAGCTTTCTTT. Full variable domain (rest looked up from reference TRBV30 and TRBJ1-1): SQTIHQWPATLVQPVGSPLSLECTVEGTSNPNLYWYRQAAGRGLQLLFYSVGIGQISSEVPQNLSASRPQDRQFILSSKKLLLSDSGFYLCAQARARTEAFFGQGTRLTVV.

The chain links TRBV18 to TRBJ1-2; D uncertain. Deletions cut 1 base from V and 5 bases from J, with 11 bases between. Germline assignment: CDR1 KGHSH and CDR2 LQKENI. The CDR3 length is 14 residues. This CDR3 reads CASSPRTPQYGYTF. The CDR3 DNA reads as TGTGCCAGCTCACCACGGACGCCGCAGTATGGCTACACCTTC.

This sequence joins TRBV28 and TRBJ1-5, with D perhaps TRBD1 (6 bases). Germline V gene sequence: CDR1 MDHEN, CDR2 SYDVKM. This CDR3 has 20 amino acids. Trimming shortened V by 0 bases and J by 0 bases, and 21 bases separated the two germline ends. The CDR3 reads CASSLWLDRGRTYSNQPQHF. In DNA form, the CDR3 reads TGTGCCAGCAGTTTATGGCTGGACAGAGGCAGGACATATAGCAATCAGCCCCAGCATTTT.

This chain connects TRBV27 to TRBJ1-1, with D uncertain. This CDR3 is 14 amino acids long. Trimming took off 6 bases at V and 4 bases at J, with 15 bases between the two ends. Germline V gene data show CDR1 as MNHEY and CDR2 as SMNVEV (reference sequence). DNA for the CDR3: TGTGCCAGCAGAGTAACACCAGGTGGCACTGAAGCTTTCTTT. This gives the protein CASRVTPGGTEAFF.

The chain uses TRBV19 and TRBJ2-7; D may be TRBD1 (7 bases). The CDR3 loop spans 17 amino acids. Per germline, CDR1 LNHDA and CDR2 SQIVND (reference sequence). V was shortened by 7 bases and J by 0 bases, with 22 bases between the two germline ends. Here the CDR3 reads CASKSHAAGQTSYEQYF. The CDR3 DNA reads TGTGCCAGTAAGTCTCACGCCGCGGGACAGACCTCCTACGAGCAGTACTTC.

The J gene is TRBJ2-7, the V gene TRBV13; 10 bases align to TRBD1. The CDR3 sequence is 17 residues long. V was clipped by 4 bases and J by 3 bases; unmatched bases: 12. Looked up from germline, CDR1 is PRHDT and CDR2 is FYEKMQ (reference sequence). The CDR3 DNA reads as TGTGCCAGCAGCTCGCAACACGGGACAGGGGTGGTCTACGAGCAGTACTTC. As protein: CASSSQHGTGVVYEQYF.

The CDR3 DNA follows: TGTGCCTGGAGTCCAGCTGACAGGGTCTATTATGAAAAACTGTTTTTT. Encoded protein: CAWSPADRVYYEKLFF. The V gene is TRBV30, the J gene TRBJ1-4; 7 bases are a match to TRBD1. Germline V gene data show CDR1 as GTSNPN and CDR2 as SVGIG (reference sequence). This CDR3 is built from 16 residues. V dropped 2 bases and J dropped 6; count of bases not matched to a gene: 12.